This TCR beta chain was sequenced during a study of T-cell memory formation after mild COVID-19. TCRdb itself ran the 5' RACE reads through MiXCR, one entry per CDR3 protein. The sample includes hundreds of thousands of distinct CDR3 sequences, about a fifth of them seen just once. Germline values: CDR1 SGHVS, CDR2 FQNEAQ. This CDR3 is built from 16 residues. Between the trimmed V and J ends, which lost 0 bases and 8 bases, there was a span of 17 bases. This receptor was identified in an adult woman who had mild COVID-19 (a few samples of this study predate the infection). Cell type and time point are not known. The sequencing sample was made of PBMCs or a T cell subset sorted from them (not recorded which). The chain uses TRBV7-8 and TRBJ2-1; a possible D gene is TRBD2 (5 bases). CDR3 residues: CASSLAPGYPPDEQFF. DNA for the CDR3: TGTGCCAGCAGCTTAGCTCCGGGGTACCCACCGGATGAGCAGTTCTTC.